Following are 3 T cell receptor beta chains from one sample sequenced in a study of cytomegalovirus exposure and HLA in healthy donors. Primers: 60 Vbeta forward and 13 Jbeta reverse. Profiled with immunoSEQ multiplex PCR; TCRdb holds only in-frame clones, not every one. The sample holds roughly 180,000 clones, about four fifths seen once. What was sequenced was PBMCs. These receptors all stem from a woman aged 18-29 years in good health and CMV-seronegative.

The rearrangement uses TRBV6-5 and TRBJ1-3; possible D gene TRBD1, 6 bases. The CDR3 extends over 14 amino acids. Trimming pared 6 bases from V and 3 bases from J, leaving 12 bases between. Germline V lookup: CDR1 MNHEY, CDR2 SVGAGI. CDR3 nucleotide sequence: TGTGCCAGCAGCGTCACAGGGAATGGAAACACCATATATTTT. Residues: CASSVTGNGNTIYF.

This chain links TRBV10-2 with TRBJ1-1; D is perhaps TRBD1 (6 bases). The CDR3 extends over 12 amino acids. Germline values: CDR1 WSHSY, CDR2 SAAADI. V gave up 4 bases and J gave up 8 bases, with 11 bases separating them. CDR3 DNA: TGCGCCAGCAGTGTGGGAGGGGGGGAAGCTTTCTTT. Amino acid sequence: CASSVGGGEAFF.

V and J are TRBV28 and TRBJ2-7; D might be TRBD1 (6 bases). CDR3 length: 17 amino acids. Trimming took 5 bases from V and 0 from J, leaving 20 bases between them. Germline values: CDR1 MDHEN, CDR2 SYDVKM. The CDR3 DNA sequence: TGTGCCAGCAGTCCCCATGGAGGCAGGGGCCCCTCCTACGAGCAGTACTTC. Translation gives CASSPHGGRGPSYEQYF.